Listed below are T cell receptor beta chains from one sample, sequenced in a study of T cell changes during pregnancy in multiple sclerosis. Sequencing was performed with immunoSEQ multiplex PCR; in TCRdb, only in-frame clones are kept and a portion is missing. The table has about 68,000 clones, 92% seen once; the top ten hold roughly 1.3%. This specimen consisted of peripheral blood, obtained in the second trimester of pregnancy. These receptors all stem from a female donor in good health, enrolled as a control in a pregnancy study. Each CDR3 is given with its conserved first and last residue. Fields, in order: V gene, clone size, D gene, J gene, CDR3 length, CDR3 DNA, CDR3 protein. The D gene is left open where the match is weak. A row's size may be missing; if present it is once, few, many or a size class.

TRBV30,NA,NA,TRBJ1-2,15,TGTGCCTGGAGGGAATATACAGGGTCTAACTATGGCTACACCTTC,CAWREYTGSNYGYTF
TRBV18,once,NA,TRBJ2-7,12,TGTGCCAGCTCCCCGGACTTCTACGAGCAGTACTTC,CASSPDFYEQYF
TRBV7-6,NA,NA,TRBJ1-5,18,TGTGCCAGCAGCCTGGGCGACAGGATCGGGGTTAGCAATCAGCCCCAGCATTTT,CASSLGDRIGVSNQPQHF
TRBV19,NA,NA,TRBJ2-4,16,TGTGCCAGTAGCAATTCCCGGAGCGGTCAATGGGACATTCAGTACTTC,CASSNSRSGQWDIQYF
TRBV5-4,NA,TRBD2,TRBJ2-3,17,TGTGCCAGCAGCTTGTTAAGCGGGGGGGCCTTAGCAGATACGCAGTATTTT,CASSLLSGGALADTQYF
TRBV18,NA,TRBD1,TRBJ1-1,14,TGTGCCAGCTCACCCGGACAGGTGGCGTCTGAAGCTTTCTTT,CASSPGQVASEAFF
TRBV12-5,NA,TRBD1,TRBJ2-1,12,TGTGCTAGTGGTTTGGTACAGGGGAGGCAGTTCTTC,CASGLVQGRQFF
TRBV15,NA,NA,TRBJ2-3,17,TGTGCCACCAGCAGAGATCTCGGATGGGCCCCTACAGATACGCAGTATTTT,CATSRDLGWAPTDTQYF
TRBV9,NA,NA,TRBJ1-2,13,TGTGCCAGCAGCGACAACACTAACTATGGCTACACCTTC,CASSDNTNYGYTF
TRBV11-2,NA,NA,TRBJ1-1,11,TGTGCCAGCAGCTATAGCACTGAAGCTTTCTTT,CASSYSTEAFF
TRBV15,NA,NA,TRBJ2-1,17,TGTGCCACCAGCAGAGCCCACGGGGATTTCTCCTACAATGAGCAGTTCTTC,CATSRAHGDFSYNEQFF
TRBV11-1,NA,TRBD1,TRBJ2-5,15,TGTGCCAGCAGCTTGGTTACAGGGGGCCGGGAGACCCAGTACTTC,CASSLVTGGRETQYF
TRBV5-4,NA,TRBD2,TRBJ2-1,15,TGTGCCAGCAGCTCGACTAGCGGGAGAAGGAATGAGCAGTTCTTC,CASSSTSGRRNEQFF
TRBV14,NA,NA,TRBJ2-7,14,TGTGCCAGCAGCCAAAAACAGGGTCCGGCCGAGCAGTACTTC,CASSQKQGPAEQYF
TRBV15,NA,TRBD1,TRBJ2-7,13,TGTGCCACCAGCAGATATACAGGGGTCGAGCAGTACTTC,CATSRYTGVEQYF
TRBV7-9,NA,TRBD1,TRBJ2-1,15,TGTGCCAGCAGCCACGACAGGGGGATATGGGATGAGCAGTTCTTC,CASSHDRGIWDEQFF
TRBV5-1,NA,TRBD1,TRBJ2-1,17,TGCGCCAGCAGCTCTAGACTGACCGGGACAGACTACAATGAGCAGTTCTTC,CASSSRLTGTDYNEQFF
TRBV9,NA,TRBD2,TRBJ2-1,14,TGTGCCAGCAGCGCGGGACTAGCGGGAGGCGAGCAGTTCTTC,CASSAGLAGGEQFF
TRBV5-1,few,NA,TRBJ1-2,12,TGCGCCAGCAGCCAATTGTCCTATGGCTACACCTTC,CASSQLSYGYTF
TRBV5-4,NA,NA,TRBJ1-1,15,TGTGCCAGCAGCTTCTTCGGGGGGGGCGCTTCTGAAGCTTTCTTT,CASSFFGGGASEAFF
TRBV9,NA,TRBD2,TRBJ2-2,16,TGTGCCAGCAGCGGAGCTAGCGGGAGTTATACCGGGGAGCTGTTTTTT,CASSGASGSYTGELFF
TRBV5-1,NA,NA,TRBJ1-4,12,TGCGCCAGCAGCTCAAGGGGTGAAAAACTGTTTTTT,CASSSRGEKLFF
TRBV5-1,NA,NA,TRBJ2-3,12,TGCGCCAGCAGCCTTAGCGGCCATACGCAGTATTTT,CASSLSGHTQYF
TRBV6-1,NA,TRBD1,TRBJ1-6,15,TGTGCCAGCAGTGCCTTACAGGGGGCCGGTTCACCCCTCCACTTT,CASSALQGAGSPLHF
TRBV2,NA,NA,TRBJ1-5,13,TGTGCCGGATCGACAGATTTCAATCAGCCCCAGCATTTT,CAGSTDFNQPQHF
TRBV9,NA,NA,TRBJ2-7,14,TGTGCCAGCAGCTGGGGGCAGACCCCCCACGAGCAGTACTTC,CASSWGQTPHEQYF
TRBV5-6,NA,NA,TRBJ1-2,16,TGTGCCAGCCGACTCCCGGGACTCCAATCACCCTATGGCTACACCTTC,CASRLPGLQSPYGYTF
TRBV2,NA,NA,TRBJ1-2,14,TGTGCCAGCAGTGTGGGGGAGGGGGTGGGAGGCTACACCTTC,CASSVGEGVGGYTF
TRBV6-1,NA,TRBD2,TRBJ2-1,13,TGTGCCATCGAGCGGGAGGAGGGAGCTGAGCAGTTCTTC,CAIEREEGAEQFF
TRBV5-6,NA,TRBD2,TRBJ2-5,16,TGTGCCAGCAGCTCTCTGACTAGCGGGATAGGAGAGACCCAGTACTTC,CASSSLTSGIGETQYF
TRBV5-1,once,TRBD1,TRBJ1-3,15,TGCGCCAGCAGCTTCGGGACAGGGACGGGAAACACCATATATTTT,CASSFGTGTGNTIYF
TRBV7-8,once,NA,TRBJ2-7,13,TGTGCCAGCAGCTCCGACGGGACCTACGAGCAGTACTTC,CASSSDGTYEQYF
TRBV19,NA,NA,TRBJ1-5,15,TGTGCCAGTAGTCCTGTAGCGGGGGGCGGTCAGCCCCAGCATTTT,CASSPVAGGGQPQHF
TRBV23-1,NA,NA,TRBJ1-2,14,TGCGCCAGCAGCCATGTTTCCGTCGCTAAGGGCTACACCTTC,CASSHVSVAKGYTF
TRBV7-7,few,NA,TRBJ1-1,13,TGTGCTAGCAGCGAGGTCATGAACACTGAAGCTTTCTTT,CASSEVMNTEAFF
TRBV6-1,NA,NA,TRBJ2-1,15,TGTGCCAGCAGCCATGCCTACCCCCCCTACAATGAGCAGTTCTTC,CASSHAYPPYNEQFF
TRBV27,NA,NA,TRBJ1-2,14,TGTGCCAGCAAGCGAACGGAAGCTAACTATGGCTACACCTTC,CASKRTEANYGYTF
TRBV30,NA,NA,TRBJ2-3,14,TGTGCCTGGAGTAACGGTGTAATCTTAGATACGCAGTATTTT,CAWSNGVILDTQYF
TRBV11-1,NA,NA,TRBJ2-1,15,TGTGCCAGCAGCCGGGGGACAGATTACTACAATGAGCAGTTCTTC,CASSRGTDYYNEQFF
TRBV18,NA,TRBD2,TRBJ2-1,16,TGTGCCAGCTCGCGGAACAAGCGGGAGGGGGGAAGTGAGCAGTTCTTC,CASSRNKREGGSEQFF
TRBV29-1,NA,NA,TRBJ2-1,15,TGCAGCGCTAAACCAATACCTGGACTGGGCGATGAGCAGTTCTTC,CSAKPIPGLGDEQFF
TRBV19,NA,NA,TRBJ1-2,14,TGTGCCAGTACGGAGGTAGGTTCCCACTATGGCTACACCTTC,CASTEVGSHYGYTF
TRBV2,NA,NA,TRBJ2-2,13,TGTGCCAGCAGTTTTCAGGGGTCCGGGGAGCTGTTTTTT,CASSFQGSGELFF
TRBV19,NA,NA,TRBJ1-1,15,TGTGCCAGTAGTCCAGGGGCGAGCCGAGGCGCTGAAGCTTTCTTT,CASSPGASRGAEAFF
TRBV10-3,NA,NA,TRBJ1-2,13,TGTGCCACCGGGGCCGGGACTCCTACTGGCTACACCTTC,CATGAGTPTGYTF
TRBV27,NA,NA,TRBJ1-6,13,TGTGCCAGCAGTTCCCTCCTCCAGGGGACCCTCCACTTT,CASSSLLQGTLHF
TRBV4-3,NA,TRBD1,TRBJ1-2,14,TGCGCCAGCAGCCAAAAAGGGGGCCTTTATGGCTACACCTTC,CASSQKGGLYGYTF
TRBV2,NA,TRBD2,TRBJ2-5,16,TGTGCCAGCATCGCACAGCGGGGGGCTCTCCAAGAGACCCAGTACTTC,CASIAQRGALQETQYF
TRBV5-1,NA,NA,TRBJ1-1,13,TGCGCCAGCAGTCCAGGGGTGGGGACTGAAGCTTTCTTT,CASSPGVGTEAFF
TRBV18,NA,NA,TRBJ1-5,14,TGTGCCAGCTCACCAGTCCATAGCAATCAGCCCCAGCATTTT,CASSPVHSNQPQHF
TRBV10-3,NA,NA,TRBJ2-7,12,TGTGCCATCCGGGACATCGCCTACGAGCAGTACTTC,CAIRDIAYEQYF
TRBV5-5,NA,NA,TRBJ1-4,16,TGTGCCAGCAGCTTGGTTGTGGTACAGTCAAATGAAAAACTGTTTTTT,CASSLVVVQSNEKLFF
TRBV9,NA,TRBD2,TRBJ2-7,14,TGTGCCAGCAGCGCGGGACTAGTGGGCTACGAGCAGTACTTC,CASSAGLVGYEQYF
TRBV15,NA,NA,TRBJ1-3,17,TGTGCCACCTCACTCGAGGGGGGGCGAAGCTCTGGAAACACCATATATTTT,CATSLEGGRSSGNTIYF